This record concerns one T cell receptor beta chain sequence. V shed 2 bases and J shed 4 bases, with 11 bases lying between them. Germline CDR1 MNHNS, CDR2 SASEGT. CDR3 length: 15 residues. The data stem from a study of OX40 agonist ivuxolimab in advanced cancers. The assay was immunoSEQ multiplex PCR, and TCRdb's table has in-frame clones only and misses some. This table holds some 71,000 clones, about four fifths found once. Sequencing was performed on CD4+ or CD8+ T cells sorted from blood, taken in a trial of the OX40 agonist ivuxolimab. This chain links TRBV6-1 with TRBJ1-4; no clear D. This receptor was obtained from an adult with an advanced solid tumor such as melanoma, head and neck, liver or kidney cancer. CDR3 DNA: TGTGCCAGCAGTGAATTGGCGGCCCTTAATGAAAAACTGTTTTTT. It encodes CASSELAALNEKLFF.